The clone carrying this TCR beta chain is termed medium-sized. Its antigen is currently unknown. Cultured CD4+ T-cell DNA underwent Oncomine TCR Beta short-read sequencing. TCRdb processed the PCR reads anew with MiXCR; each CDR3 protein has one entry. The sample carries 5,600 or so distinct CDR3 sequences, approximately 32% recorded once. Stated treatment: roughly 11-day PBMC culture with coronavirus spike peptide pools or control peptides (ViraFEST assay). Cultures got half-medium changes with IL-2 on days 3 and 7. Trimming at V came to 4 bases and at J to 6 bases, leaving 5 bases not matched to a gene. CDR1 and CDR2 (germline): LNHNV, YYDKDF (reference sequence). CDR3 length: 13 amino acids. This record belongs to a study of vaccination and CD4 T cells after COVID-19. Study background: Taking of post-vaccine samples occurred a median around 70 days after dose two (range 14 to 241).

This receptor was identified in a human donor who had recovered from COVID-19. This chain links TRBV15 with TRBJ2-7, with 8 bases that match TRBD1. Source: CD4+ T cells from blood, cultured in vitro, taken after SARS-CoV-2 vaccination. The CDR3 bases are TGTGCCACCAGCACGGGACAGGTTCCCGAGCAGTACTTC. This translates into CATSTGQVPEQYF.